The 32 T cell receptor beta chains given below trace back to one sample, sequenced in a study of post-analysis software for immune sequencing data. Their antigens are not known. Presence of unique molecular identifiers characterized the TCR beta cDNA libraries. TCRdb re-called the PCR reads with MiXCR, one entry per CDR3 protein. The data show 820,000 or so distinct CDR3 sequences, 53% seen once. Study-wide points: Comparison of patients with controls showed about 5 TRBV segments more frequent in patients, TRBV5-6, TRBV5-1 and TRBV20-1 among them.

Input material: blood. Receptors originate from a girl aged 5-17 years with multiple sclerosis.

The rearrangement links TRBV20-1 to TRBJ1-1, with D unclear. Between the trimmed V and J ends, which lost 5 bases and 0 bases, there was a span of 10 bases. The CDR3 has 13 amino acids. Per germline, CDR1 DFQATT and CDR2 SNEGSKA (reference sequence). CDR3 nucleotide sequence: TGCAGTGCTTGTGACAACCTGAACACTGAAGCTTTCTTT. Amino acids: CSACDNLNTEAFF.

The chain uses TRBV11-2 and TRBJ2-1; no reliable D call. The CDR3 consists of 13 residues. V was clipped by 6 bases and J by 8 bases, with 14 bases between them. Per germline, CDR1 SGHAT and CDR2 FQNNGV. The CDR3 here is CASSSRLVDEQFF. CDR3 nucleotides: TGTGCCAGCAGTAGCCGCCTTGTAGATGAGCAGTTCTTC.

Notes on this clonotype: A read error may account for a junction end that differs from germline. The CDR3 DNA sequence: TGTGCCAGCCGGGACAGGGGCTCGTCCAAAAACATTCGGTACTTC. Translation gives CASRDRGSSKNIRYF. The chain couples TRBV6-5 to TRBJ2-4; 10 nucleotides match TRBD1. Germline V gives CDR1 MNHEY, CDR2 SVGAGI. The CDR3 is 15 residues long.

This clonotype was observed a few times. CDR3 DNA sequence: TGCGCCAGCAGCCCGTGGGGGAGCTCCTACAATGAGCAGTTCTTC. Translating gives CASSPWGSSYNEQFF. This chain uses TRBV4-1 with TRBJ2-1; possibly TRBD1 or TRBD2 for D (5 bases each). The CDR3 covers 15 residues. CDR1 is MGHRA, CDR2 YSYEKL, per germline. V lost 4 bases, J lost 0 bases, and 10 bases lay in between.

The genes are TRBV20-1 and TRBJ2-4; D gene unclear. Trimming took 0 bases from V and 6 from J, leaving 6 bases between them. The CDR3 consists of 12 residues. In germline, CDR1 is DFQATT, CDR2 SNEGSKA (reference sequence). The chain's CDR3 is CSARDLPNIQYF. The CDR3 bases are TGCAGTGCTAGAGACCTTCCAAACATTCAGTACTTC.

The genes are TRBV29-1 and TRBJ2-5, with 7 bases fitting TRBD2. Germline-derived CDR1 and CDR2 are SQVTM and ANQGSEA. The CDR3 sequence is 14 residues long. V shed 6 bases, J shed 2 bases, and the junction held 9 bases outside the gene matches. The CDR3 protein is CSVGLLAAQETQYF. DNA of the CDR3: TGCAGCGTGGGGCTTCTAGCGGCTCAAGAGACCCAGTACTTC.

V gene TRBV3-1 combines with J gene TRBJ1-1; possibly TRBD1 for D (5 bases). Germline CDR1 is LGHDT and CDR2 is YNNKEL (reference sequence). This CDR3 has 15 amino acids. With 3 bases removed from V and 1 base from J, the gap between germline ends came to 12 bases. CDR3: CASSQRGPANTEAFF. The CDR3 region has the DNA TGTGCCAGCAGCCAGAGGGGCCCCGCGAACACTGAAGCTTTCTTT.

The V call is TRBV29-1, the J call TRBJ2-1; D is uncertain. The CDR3 sequence is 13 residues long. Germline V lookup: CDR1 SQVTM, CDR2 ANQGSEA. Between the trimmed V and J ends, which lost 8 bases and 7 bases, there was a span of 18 bases. CDR3 region: CSCPQVGENEQFF. CDR3 DNA: TGCAGCTGTCCTCAGGTCGGCGAGAATGAGCAGTTCTTC.

V gene TRBV7-9 combines with J gene TRBJ2-1; TRBD1 might be the D (5 bases). This CDR3 has 17 amino acids. Germline V gene sequence: CDR1 SEHNR, CDR2 FQNEAQ (reference sequence). Trimming removed 5 bases from V and 4 bases from J, with 21 bases in between. CDR3 region: CASSLVISGRTYNEQFF. In nucleotides, the CDR3 is TGTGCCAGCAGCCTAGTGATAAGTGGACGGACATACAATGAGCAGTTCTTC.

The V call is TRBV10-3, the J call TRBJ2-3; 12 bases line up with TRBD2. Trimming at V came to 4 bases and at J to 2 bases, leaving 13 bases not matched to a gene. This CDR3 is 19 amino acids long. Germline V CDR1 and CDR2: ENHRY, SYGVKD. The CDR3 region has the DNA TGTGCCATCAGTGTGACGGGACTAGCGGGTGGTACTAACACAGATACGCAGTATTTT. Translated, it gives CAISVTGLAGGTNTDTQYF.

The V and J genes are TRBV15 and TRBJ2-1, with D perhaps matching TRBD2 (6 bases). CDR1 is LNHNV, CDR2 YYDKDF, per germline (reference sequence). The V and J ends lost 2 bases and 8 bases respectively, with 22 bases between them. CDR3 length equals 17 residues. CDR3 region: CATSRFEGTSERDEQFF. CDR3 DNA: TGTGCCACCAGCAGATTTGAAGGGACTTCCGAGCGGGATGAGCAGTTCTTC.

This chain links TRBV20-1 with TRBJ1-5, with D unclear. CDR1 and CDR2 (germline): DFQATT, SNEGSKA (reference sequence). The CDR3 contains 14 residues. V was pared by 3 bases and J by 5 bases, with 14 bases between. CDR3 sequence: CSASPGIQDQPQHF. Here the CDR3 DNA reads TGCAGTGCTAGTCCCGGGATTCAAGATCAGCCCCAGCATTTT.

This clonotype was observed a handful of times. The J gene is TRBJ2-1, the V gene TRBV7-8; the D is unclear. Trimming took 5 bases from V and 7 from J, leaving 6 bases between them. Germline V gene lookup returns CDR1 SGHVS and CDR2 FQNEAQ. The CDR3 consists of 11 residues. The CDR3 here is CASSGRNEQFF. The CDR3 DNA sequence: TGTGCCAGCAGCGGCCGAAATGAGCAGTTCTTC.

In this sample, this clonotype turned up once. The CDR3: CATSDLQGGTDTQYF. In DNA, the CDR3 is TGTGCCACCAGTGATTTACAGGGAGGCACAGATACGCAGTATTTT. The V gene is TRBV24-1, the J gene TRBJ2-3, with D maybe TRBD1 (6 bases). The length of the CDR3 is 15 residues. Trimming cost V 1 base and J 1 base, with 8 bases left between them. Germline CDR1 KGHDR, CDR2 SFDVKD.

In this sample, this clonotype turned up a few times. The chain has TRBV3-1 and TRBJ1-5; D not resolved. The CDR3 covers 15 residues. Trimming removed 0 bases from V and 7 bases from J, with 13 bases in between. CDR1 is LGHDT, CDR2 YNNKEL, per germline (reference sequence). CDR3 in amino acids: CASSQERGGGQPQHF. Here the CDR3 DNA reads TGTGCCAGCAGCCAAGAGCGGGGAGGCGGACAGCCCCAGCATTTT.

This clonotype was found a few times. The CDR3 protein is CAISKGIEGYTF. CDR3 coding DNA: TGTGCCATCAGTAAGGGGATAGAAGGCTACACCTTC. This chain links TRBV10-3 with TRBJ1-2; possibly TRBD1 for D (5 bases). The V gene's germline CDR1 is ENHRY and CDR2 SYGVKD. V was clipped by 5 bases and J by 8 bases, with 12 bases between them. The CDR3 runs to 12 residues.

There are a few counts of this clonotype. The J gene is TRBJ2-4, the V gene TRBV5-1; D unclear. Germline V CDR1 and CDR2: SGHRS, YFSETQ. The V end was cut by 5 bases, the J end by 7 bases, with 7 bases between. This CDR3 region has 11 residues. The CDR3 sequence is CASSNGNIQYF. CDR3 bases: TGCGCCAGCAGTAACGGTAACATTCAGTACTTC.

This chain joins TRBV7-9 and TRBJ1-1; D call uncertain. CDR3 size: 15 residues. Trimming took 2 bases from V and 5 from J, leaving 15 bases between them. Germline V lookup: CDR1 SEHNR, CDR2 FQNEAQ (reference sequence). CDR3 amino acids: CASSLLGLRGTEAFF. CDR3 DNA sequence: TGTGCCAGCAGCTTATTGGGCCTCAGAGGGACTGAAGCTTTCTTT.

The rearrangement joins TRBV2 to TRBJ2-1; D might be TRBD1 (5 bases). The CDR3 has 16 amino acids. Trimming took 4 bases from V and 6 from J, leaving 19 bases between them. Germline CDR1 is SNHLY and CDR2 is FYNNEI. CDR3 DNA sequence: TGTGCCAGCAGTGGGGCTGGGGCTACCCGGGCCAATGAGCAGTTCTTC. Translated: CASSGAGATRANEQFF.

V and J are TRBV9 and TRBJ2-3; 11 bases fit TRBD2. The CDR3 has 18 amino acids. The germline gives CDR1 SGDLS, CDR2 YYNGEE. V lost 0 bases, J lost 2 bases, and 8 bases stayed unmatched. This CDR3 reads CASSVGRGTSGFTDTQYF. The CDR3 bases are TGTGCCAGCAGCGTAGGGAGGGGGACTAGCGGCTTCACAGATACGCAGTATTTT.

This chain uses TRBV20-1 with TRBJ1-2; D might be TRBD1 (5 bases). The CDR3 covers 18 residues. CDR1 is DFQATT, CDR2 SNEGSKA, per germline (reference sequence). V was trimmed by 0 bases and J by 1 base, leaving 21 bases between them. CDR3 nucleotide sequence: TGCAGTGCTAGAGATTGGTCGCAGGGCGAGAAGAATAACTATGGCTACACCTTC. It encodes CSARDWSQGEKNNYGYTF.

This clonotype was detected once. The chain combines TRBV20-1 with TRBJ2-4; 9 bases match TRBD1. The closer fit of TRBJ2-7 to the DNA end suggests the J call may be wrong. The CDR3 is 14 residues long. The germline V gene encodes CDR1 DFQATT and CDR2 SNEGSKA (reference sequence). The CDR3 spells CSATMDRGSYEQYF. CDR3 sequence (DNA): TGCAGTGCTACGATGGACAGGGGCTCCTACGAGCAGTACTTC.

This clonotype was seen more than once but under ten times. J is TRBJ1-5 and V is TRBV20-1; D may be TRBD1 (6 bases). The CDR3 runs 15 residues. Trimming cost V 0 bases and J 2 bases, with 11 bases left between them. CDR1 and CDR2 (germline): DFQATT, SNEGSKA (reference sequence). In DNA, the CDR3 is TGCAGTGCTAGAGATGGGGGGGCCGGCAATCAGCCCCAGCATTTT. Protein product: CSARDGGAGNQPQHF.

Worth noting for this clonotype: Germline is not matched at one junction end, which may reflect a read error. The rearrangement links TRBV10-3 to TRBJ2-5, with D possibly matching TRBD2 (7 bases). The germline CDR1 and CDR2 sequences are ENHRY and SYGVKD. The CDR3 covers 14 residues. The CDR3 loop reads CAISDGTGRETQCF. CDR3 nucleotide sequence: TGTGCCATCAGTGACGGAACAGGGCGGGAGACCCAGTGCTTC.

The chain carries TRBV5-1 and TRBJ2-5; tentatively, D is TRBD1 or TRBD2 (6 bases each). V was cut by 0 bases and J by 13 bases, with 19 bases left in between. The CDR3 sequence is 14 residues long. Per germline, CDR1 SGHRS and CDR2 YFSETQ. The CDR3 DNA reads as TGCGCCAGCAGCTTGGCCAGGGGAACGGGGGAGCGGTACTTC. It is translated as CASSLARGTGERYF. The full variable domain, its missing parts supplied by reference TRBV5-1 and TRBJ2-5, is KAGVTQTPRYLIKTRGQQVTLSCSPISGHRSVSWYQQTPGQGLQFLFEYFSETQRNKGNFPGRFSGRQFSNSRSEMNVSTLELGDSALYLCASSLARGTGERYFGPGTRLLVL.

V is TRBV7-2 and J is TRBJ2-3; the D gene is possibly TRBD2 (5 bases). CDR1 and CDR2 (germline): SGHTA, FQGNSA. The ends were cut back, 3 bases at V and 2 bases at J, with 15 bases in the middle. The CDR3 totals 16 residues. The CDR3 protein is CASSFGLLANTDTQYF. For the CDR3, the DNA is TGTGCCAGCAGCTTCGGTCTTCTAGCTAACACAGATACGCAGTATTTT. The full variable domain, its missing parts supplied by reference TRBV7-2 and TRBJ2-3, is GAGVSQSPSNKVTEKGKDVELRCDPISGHTALYWYRQSLGQGLEFLIYFQGNSAPDKSGLPSDRFSAERTGGSVSTLTIQRTQQEDSAVYLCASSFGLLANTDTQYFGPGTRLTVL.

This rearrangement joins TRBV20-1 to TRBJ1-1; TRBD1 agrees at 7 bases. Germline assignment: CDR1 DFQATT and CDR2 SNEGSKA (reference sequence). CDR3 length: 12 residues. V dropped 5 bases and J dropped 9; count of bases not matched to a gene: 9. CDR3 in amino acids: CSAGSTGAKAFF. The CDR3 bases are TGCAGTGCTGGATCCACAGGGGCGAAAGCTTTCTTT.

The V call is TRBV10-3, the J call TRBJ2-7; 7 positions match TRBD2. Germline CDR1 reads ENHRY; CDR2 reads SYGVKD. CDR3 length: 14 amino acids. J was trimmed by 2 bases and V by 10 bases; bases with no gene match: 11. CDR3 loop: CATKDQAGAYEQYF. The CDR3 DNA follows: TGTGCCACGAAGGATCAGGCGGGAGCCTACGAGCAGTACTTC.

This chain connects TRBV9 to TRBJ2-5; D remains unclear. Germline V CDR1 and CDR2: SGDLS, YYNGEE. The CDR3 runs 13 residues. Trimming removed 0 bases at V and 5 bases at J, with 8 bases between. The CDR3 sequence is CASSVVGSETQYF. The CDR3 DNA follows: TGTGCCAGCAGCGTAGTGGGGTCGGAGACCCAGTACTTC.

The chain joins TRBV7-9 to TRBJ2-1; tentative D call: TRBD2 (5 bases). The V gene's germline CDR1 is SEHNR and CDR2 FQNEAQ (reference sequence). Trimming cost V 5 bases and J 10 bases, with 12 bases left between them. The CDR3 is 12 amino acids. DNA for the CDR3: TGTGCCAGCAGCCCCTCTGAGCGGGAGCAGTTCTTC. It specifies CASSPSEREQFF.

A note on this clonotype: One junction end disagrees with the germline gene, perhaps due to a read error. V gene TRBV15 combines with J gene TRBJ2-5; no firm D call. Germline lookup yields CDR1 LNHNV and CDR2 YYDKDF (reference sequence). The CDR3 is 16 amino acids. CDR3 coding DNA: TGTGCCGCCAGCAGAGAGTTTGGCAGAAACCAAGAGACCCAGTACTTC. Amino acid sequence: CAASREFGRNQETQYF.

The V call is TRBV4-1, the J call TRBJ2-7, with 10 bases that match TRBD1. Germline trimming cut 3 bases from V and 4 bases from J; bases unmatched to any gene: 9. There are 16 residues in the CDR3. Germline CDR1 MGHRA, CDR2 YSYEKL. CDR3 loop: CASSHIGGQGSYEQYF. The CDR3 DNA follows: TGCGCCAGCAGCCATATAGGGGGACAGGGGAGTTACGAGCAGTACTTC.